These 13 T cell receptor beta chains were all obtained from the same sample, sequenced in a study of blood T cell repertoires in COVID-19. Clones were sequenced by immunoSEQ multiplex PCR, and TCRdb holds only the in-frame ones, with some missing. The sample has more than 300,000 clones; around 92% are singletons. Sequences were obtained from peripheral blood. The receptors derive from a woman in her 30s with COVID-19, enrolled during active disease.

This chain joins TRBV2 and TRBJ1-5, with TRBD1 matching over 7 bases. J was trimmed by 2 bases and V by 7 bases; bases with no gene match: 8. The CDR3 has 15 residues. CDR1 and CDR2 (germline): SNHLY, FYNNEI. In nucleotides, the CDR3 is TGTGCCAGCAACATAGGCAGGGGGGGCAATCAGCCCCAGCATTTT. This translates into CASNIGRGGNQPQHF.

V is TRBV12-3 or TRBV12-4 and J is TRBJ2-5; no reliable D call. The CDR3 sequence is 12 residues long. The ends were cut back, 6 bases at V and 5 bases at J, with 10 bases in the middle. The CDR3 region has the DNA TGTGCCAGCAGCTCAGTTCTGGAGACCCAGTACTTC. Translation: CASSSVLETQYF.

This chain uses TRBV7-9 with TRBJ2-7, with a weak D call TRBD1 (6 bases). The CDR3 is made up of 13 amino acids. The germline V gene has CDR1 SEHNR and CDR2 FQNEAQ (reference sequence). V was trimmed by 5 bases and J by 3 bases, leaving 11 bases between them. This chain's CDR3 is CASSDRDNYEQYV. The CDR3 DNA follows: TGTGCCAGCAGCGACCGGGACAACTACGAGCAGTACGTC.

This clone was detected a few times. The V gene is TRBV6-5, the J gene TRBJ1-1, with D tentatively TRBD1 (6 bases). CDR3 length: 12 amino acids. V was pared by 10 bases and J by 3 bases, with 12 bases between. Germline V gene sequence: CDR1 MNHEY, CDR2 SVGAGI. In DNA form, the CDR3 reads TGTGCCATACGAACAGGGTACACTGAAGCTTTCTTT. Translating it yields CAIRTGYTEAFF.

CDR3 sequence: CASSQAYRRSGNTIYF. CDR3 bases: TGTGCCAGCAGCCAAGCCTACAGGAGATCTGGAAACACCATATATTTT. This sequence joins TRBV3-1 (or the pseudogene TRBV3-2) and TRBJ1-3; D may be TRBD1 (5 bases). The V end lost 1 base, the J end lost 1 base, and 11 bases lay between the germline ends. In germline, CDR1 is LGHDT, CDR2 YNNKEL (reference sequence). The CDR3 consists of 16 residues.

The gene calls are TRBV19 and TRBJ1-2; no firm D call. The CDR3 loop spans 15 amino acids. The V end was cut by 3 bases, the J end by 2 bases, with 13 bases between. Germline V gene sequence: CDR1 LNHDA, CDR2 SQIVND (reference sequence). DNA for the CDR3: TGTGCCAGTAGTATTTTTTCGGGGATCAACTATGGCTACACCTTC. Translating it yields CASSIFSGINYGYTF.

The genes are TRBV24-1 and TRBJ1-5; 7 nucleotides agree with TRBD1. This CDR3 region has 17 residues. The germline V gene has CDR1 KGHDR and CDR2 SFDVKD. V lost 1 base to trimming and J lost 8 bases; unmatched junction nucleotides: 13. CDR3 in amino acids: CATSDLNDRVSIKPQHF. CDR3 nucleotide sequence: TGTGCCACCAGTGATTTAAATGACAGGGTATCAATCAAGCCCCAGCATTTT.

This clone occurred a few times. This chain joins TRBV2 and TRBJ2-7, with TRBD1 identical over 9 bases. The V and J ends lost 1 base and 6 bases, in that order; junction bases with no gene match: 7. Per the germline V gene, CDR1 is SNHLY and CDR2 is FYNNEI. This CDR3 spans 15 amino acids. CDR3 sequence: CASSEVGTGLGEQYV. The CDR3 DNA follows: TGTGCCAGCAGTGAAGTCGGGACAGGGTTGGGCGAGCAGTACGTC.

The rearrangement uses TRBV2 and TRBJ2-2; D might be TRBD2 (5 bases). Germline V lookup: CDR1 SNHLY, CDR2 FYNNEI. Between the trimmed V and J ends, which lost 6 bases and 6 bases, there was a span of 14 bases. The CDR3 is 14 amino acids. CDR3 in DNA: TGTGCCAGCAGCGAGGGTACGGGCTCCGGGGAGCTGTTTTTT. Its protein product is CASSEGTGSGELFF.

The genes are TRBV7-2 and TRBJ1-5, with D possibly matching TRBD1 (6 bases). The ends were cut back, 4 bases at V and 5 bases at J, with 9 bases in the middle. In germline, CDR1 is SGHTA, CDR2 FQGNSA. The CDR3 runs 13 residues. In DNA form, the CDR3 reads TGTGCCAGCAGCTGGGGGCAGCATCAGCCCCAGCATTTT. It translates to CASSWGQHQPQHF. Based on the CDR3 plus reference TRBV7-2 and TRBJ1-5, the full variable domain is GAGVSQSPSNKVTEKGKDVELRCDPISGHTALYWYRQSLGQGLEFLIYFQGNSAPDKSGLPSDRFSAERTGGSVSTLTIQRTQQEDSAVYLCASSWGQHQPQHFGDGTRLSIL.

The rearrangement joins TRBV7-9 to TRBJ1-1; TRBD1 is a possible D gene (5 bases). The germline CDR1 and CDR2 sequences are SEHNR and FQNEAQ (reference sequence). V lost 1 base and J lost 5, with 8 bases in between. The CDR3 contains 13 residues. This CDR3 is CASSLGAGTEAFF. For the CDR3, the DNA is TGTGCCAGCAGCTTAGGTGCAGGGACTGAAGCTTTCTTT.

The chain uses TRBV7-9 and TRBJ1-2; D is undetermined. With 5 bases removed from V and 6 bases from J, the gap between germline ends came to 16 bases. The CDR3 has 14 residues. CDR1 SEHNR and CDR2 FQNEAQ come from the germline V gene (reference sequence). The DNA of the CDR3 is TGTGCCAGCAGCCCCGGGATACCTGAGGATGGCTACACCTTC. It encodes CASSPGIPEDGYTF. The whole variable domain, remainder taken from reference TRBV7-9 and TRBJ1-2, is DTGVSQNPRHKITKRGQNVTFRCDPISEHNRLYWYRQTLGQGPEFLTYFQNEAQLEKSRLLSDRFSAERPKGSFSTLEIQRTEQGDSAMYLCASSPGIPEDGYTFGSGTRLTVV.

This clone showed up just once. The chain carries TRBV11-3 and TRBJ1-1; TRBD1 is a possible D gene (6 bases). CDR1 and CDR2 (germline): SGHNT, YENEEA. The CDR3 runs to 16 residues. V was shortened by 7 bases and J by 0 bases, with 18 bases between the two germline ends. This chain's CDR3 is CASNGEWGQLNTEAFF. In DNA, the CDR3 is TGTGCCAGCAATGGGGAATGGGGACAACTGAACACTGAAGCTTTCTTT.